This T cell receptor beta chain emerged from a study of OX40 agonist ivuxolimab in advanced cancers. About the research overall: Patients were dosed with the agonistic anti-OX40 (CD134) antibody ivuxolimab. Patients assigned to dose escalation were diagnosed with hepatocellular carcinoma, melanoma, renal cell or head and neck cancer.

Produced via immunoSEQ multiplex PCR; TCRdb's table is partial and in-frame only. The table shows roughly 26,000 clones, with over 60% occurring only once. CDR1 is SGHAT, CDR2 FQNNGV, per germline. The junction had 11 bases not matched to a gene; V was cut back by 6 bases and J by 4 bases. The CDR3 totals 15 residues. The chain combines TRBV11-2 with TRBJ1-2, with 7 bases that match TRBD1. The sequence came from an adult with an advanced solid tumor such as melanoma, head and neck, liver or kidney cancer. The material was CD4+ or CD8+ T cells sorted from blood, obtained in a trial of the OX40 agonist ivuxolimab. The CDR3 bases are TGTGCCAGCAGTCCTACAGGGGTCGGGGTCTATGGCTACACCTTC. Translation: CASSPTGVGVYGYTF.